This T cell receptor (beta chain) is from a study of post-analysis software for immune sequencing data. Overall study results and limits: Those with multiple sclerosis, the patient group, showed significantly lower normalized Chao1 diversity than controls. Several TRBV segments were more frequent in patients than controls; TRBV5-6, TRBV5-1 and TRBV20-1 belonged to this group. Samples made in the same batch grouped tightly together by F measure.

Unique molecular identifiers were carried by the TCR beta cDNA libraries. The T cell input of about 0.85 to 10 million gave a few hundred thousand cDNA molecules. TCRdb used MiXCR to reprocess the PCR reads, holding one entry per CDR3 protein. The sample lists roughly 730,000 distinct CDR3 sequences, 30% occurring once. This CDR3 is 15 amino acids long. Germline lookup yields CDR1 MGHRA and CDR2 YSYEKL. The ends lost 5 bases at V and 2 bases at J; junction bases unmatched: 7. A note on this clonotype: Its cognate antigen is unknown.

This sequence joins TRBV4-1 and TRBJ1-1; 8 bases line up with TRBD1. The TCR was taken from a girl aged 10 to 17 with multiple sclerosis. The sequencing sample was made of blood. CDR3 DNA: TGCGCCAGCAGCGGCGACAGGGGCTTTAACACTGAAGCTTTCTTT. Protein sequence: CASSGDRGFNTEAFF.